The entry below describes one TCR beta chain. This clonotype was seen repeatedly, ten times or more. Its antigen is not yet known. Nothing much larger sits one base from this clone, and base qualities are not available. All donors were healthy Caucasians. Three unrelated non-twin adults were also sequenced: a male aged 18 to 29, a male aged 50 to 60 and a female aged 50 to 60. Miltenyi CD45RO+ enrichment and human naive T-cell isolation kits were used to isolate memory (CD45RO+) and naive T cells from PBMC. As encoded in the germline V gene, CDR1 is MNHEY while CDR2 is SVGEGT. From the cysteine through the phenylalanine, the CDR3 covers 16 amino acids. Left in the record is the CDR3 DNA by itself, 48 bases read in frame from the first base. At the junction V is shortened by 0 bases and J by 3 bases; bases outside the gene matches: 5. The sample originates from a study of identical twins (dated by TCRdb to the mid-2010s). About the full investigation: To test whether fetal clonotypes persist, the study used deep sequencing on TCR alpha and beta repertoires from monozygotic twins, unrelated adults of various ages, and cord blood. To rule out contamination, the twin experiments were replicated at different times with different library preparation protocols. Broader findings and caveats from the paper: Recombination models systematically underestimated out-of-frame TCR alpha sharing in monozygotic twins but agreed with sharing between unrelated individuals. The excess sharing between twins in beta out-of-frame sequences was weaker because fewer shared sequences reduced the signal-to-noise ratio. Abundant cord blood beta clonotypes had fewer insertions, young adult naive repertoires showed a similar but weaker trend, and memory repertoires showed no such trend. Invariant T cells such as MAIT and iNKT could partly confound zero-insertion analyses, though diverse VJ usage argued against this for most clonotypes. Because the same donors could not be followed over many years, the conclusions depended on cross-sectional statistical analysis. Compared with coincidental sharing between unrelated individuals, out-of-frame TCR alpha sequences shared between twins showed an excess of sequences with low generation probability.

Libraries were built with 5' RACE. Sequenced using an Illumina HiSeq 2000. Template switching added a universal primer binding site, and the final cDNA carried a unique molecular identifier that allowed TCR cDNA molecules to be counted accurately. Specific primers in the conserved constant-segment region were used to synthesize first-strand cDNA for TCR alpha and beta chains. To control for contamination, every cDNA library carried two barcodes: a SMART-Mk sample barcode plus Illumina barcodes. TruSeq adapter sequences, together with Illumina sample barcodes, were added in two successive PCR steps. The TCR alpha and beta cDNA libraries were sequenced on the Illumina HiSeq platform using custom primers. In the paper's pipeline: MiGEC processed the raw reads to extract unique molecular identifiers, while MiXCR was used to determine the CDR3 positions. For each individual, recombination models were inferred using an EM algorithm with the repgenHMM and IGoR tools. Shared clonotypes were analyzed with the tcR package in R, and sharing was normalized by the product of cloneset sizes. Out-of-frame nonproductive sequences were analyzed to study raw recombination free of thymic and clonal selection effects. The public reads were quality trimmed at Q25 with fastp and then assembled into clones with MiXCR by TCRdb, keeping productive beta chains. Rows are unified per CDR3 protein, each entry keeping the most common DNA and genes. The V and J calls reflect TCRdb's pipeline rather than the authors' work. The sample table records approximately 700,000 distinct CDR3 sequences; roughly 6% of these occur just once. The top ten clones comprise around 1.9% of the sample.

The sample was naive T cells sorted from blood. Reading the label with the study, this specimen's cell subset or site is: cells isolated with a human naive T-cell isolation kit. The sequence derives from a man younger than 30 in good health. This receptor chain uses TRBV6-2 or TRBV6-3 and TRBJ2-7, with 10 bases in between that match TRBD2. The base sequence is TGTGCCAGCAGTTACTCGTCGGCTAGCGGGAGCTACGAGCAGTACTTC. Its coded protein is CASSYSSASGSYEQYF.